This TCR beta chain stems from a study of T cell responses to AZD1222 COVID-19 vaccine (dated by TCRdb to the early 2020s). With regard to the full study: TCR sequencing was performed for 230 to 250 trial participants, of whom some 200 were given two doses of AZD1222 and some 26 were given two doses of MenACWY control vaccine. Trial participants were enrolled by age into subgroups of 18-55, 56-69 and 70-plus years, and around 150, 29 and 61 TCR-sequenced participants, respectively, were included in these subgroups.

Notes on this clone: Its antigen is still unknown. Per-base qualities were not stored, and no clone one base away is much larger.

The CDR3 regions of human TCRbeta chains were analyzed by immunosequencing. In the original analysis: Repertoire TCRs were checked for matches against a reference library of SARS-CoV-2-specific TCRs that had been generated using the MIRA antigen-specificity platform. Breadth was defined as the fraction of unique TCRs that were SARS-CoV-2-associated, and depth was defined as the fraction of total T cells that were SARS-CoV-2-associated. Using the MIRA data, each spike-specific TCR was mapped to the spike region that the TCR reacts to and placed in a CD4 or CD8 class. Log10-transformed breadth and depth values were compared by one-way ANOVA with Sidak's multiple comparisons tests. Here the immuneACCESS table is served through TCRdb, limited to in-frame sequences with V and J called. Missing clones are a known gap in these copies; in checked studies unresolved V genes cover under half, and the rest lacks a known reason. V and J calls and clone size follow that table, whereas D and trimming were derived from the DNA. The sample table contains more than 85,000 clones; only one count was recorded for about 88% of them. The ten top clones hold 14% of the sample.

The research as a whole found: Spike-specific TCR breadth and depth rose significantly after two AZD1222 doses compared with day 0 and with MenACWY recipients. Reportedly, almost half of the unique spike-specific TCRs recognized epitopes lying outside the regions that are mutated in the B.1.351 and B.1.1.7 variants. Because no samples from the day 14 peak response were available, repertoires could be characterized only after the peak T cell response. Most participants were white British and females outnumbered males, and the authors suggested that clonal diversity may have been underestimated. The vaccine-associated CD4 TCRs covered the entire spike protein, and the dominant responses fell in regions 160-218 and 743-854. The 56-69-year group was small, and its depth increase did not reach significance, likely because of low power. Conclusions about previously exposed vaccinees are limited because only a handful of AZD1222 recipients were SARS-CoV-2 seropositive at baseline.

The intended sense of this specimen's time point label: about 28 days (+/-7) after the second vaccine dose. AZD1222 recipients whose second dose came at about 4 weeks and those whose second dose came at about 12 weeks were combined into one group, since spike-specific TCR depth and breadth did not differ between the two schedules. Vaccinee samples were obtained from the UK trials COV001 and COV002, which included a single-blind randomized controlled phase 2/3 trial of AZD1222 (ChAdOx1 nCoV-19) in healthy adults. For TCRbeta chain sequencing, PBMC samples from trial participants were taken at day 0 and at day 28 after the second dose. The CDR3 runs 17 amino acids, cysteine and phenylalanine included. The read is trimmed to its CDR3 DNA, 51 bases read in frame from base 1. As encoded in the germline V gene, CDR1 is SNHLY while CDR2 is FYNNEI. V ends up 0 bases short and J 2 bases short, with an unmatched junction base count of 9.

The specimen was peripheral blood, collected 28 days after the second AZD1222 dose. The V and J genes are TRBV2 and TRBJ2-5; a stretch of 7 junction bases matches TRBD2. This TCR was sampled from an adult who received the AZD1222 COVID-19 vaccine. CDR3 region: CASSEARGGRTQETQYF. Here is the DNA: TGTGCCAGCAGTGAAGCGCGGGGCGGGAGAACGCAAGAGACCCAGTACTTC.